This T cell receptor (beta chain) was sequenced during a study of OX40 agonist ivuxolimab in advanced cancers. Study-wide context: Prior anti-PD-1, anti-PD-L1 or anti-CTLA-4 therapy was allowed; 40% had some. Study-level points and caveats: Blood T cells, both CD4+ and CD8+, expanded clonally by week 6 at 0.1 to 3.0 mg/kg.

A word on this clone: Its antigen is currently unknown.

Between the trimmed V and J ends, which lost 4 bases and 0 bases, there was a span of 8 bases. The germline gives CDR1 SGDLS, CDR2 YYNGEE. CDR3 length: 14 amino acids. Generated by immunoSEQ multiplex PCR, the TCRdb table keeps only in-frame clones and is missing some. Of about 17,000 clones in the sample, 65% to 90% were seen once. Individuals having autoimmune disease history or systemic immunosuppression were not enrolled. The material was CD4+ or CD8+ T cells sorted from blood, obtained in a trial of the OX40 agonist ivuxolimab. The TCR comes from an adult with an advanced solid tumor such as melanoma, head and neck, liver or kidney cancer. The chain joins TRBV9 to TRBJ2-1; no definite D call. The CDR3 sequence is CASSPISSYNEQFF. DNA for the CDR3: TGTGCCAGCAGCCCCATTAGCTCCTACAATGAGCAGTTCTTC.